This paragraph reports one T cell receptor beta chain. Primers: 60 Vbeta forward and 13 Jbeta reverse. Original analysis: About 83 million unique TCR beta chains, roughly 12 million shared, were counted in a later analysis. The table came from immunoSEQ multiplex PCR; TCRdb's copy has only in-frame clones and leaves some out. The DNA gave D and trimming, while V, J and clone size come from that table. The sample has about 120,000 clones, 81% seen once; the top ten hold about 3.9%. The sample originates from a study of cytomegalovirus exposure and HLA in healthy donors. From germline, CDR1 is ENHRY and CDR2 SYGVKD. Trimming took off 1 base at V and 2 bases at J, with 12 bases between the two ends. The CDR3 runs to 15 residues.

The chain employs TRBV10-3 and TRBJ2-7, with a weak D call TRBD2 (6 bases). The sequence was obtained from a woman aged 25 to 39 in good health and CMV-seronegative. Sequencing was done on a sample of PBMCs. CDR3 region: CAISEFMGGPYEQYF. The CDR3 DNA reads as TGTGCCATCAGTGAGTTTATGGGAGGCCCCTACGAGCAGTACTTC.